The sequence of this TCR beta chain was determined in a study of T-cell reconstitution after alpha-beta-depleted transplantation in children. Study-wide points: Diversity and T-cell counts at one year after transplant derived mostly from new T cells. The study reportedly traced alpha-beta T cells about two months after transplant to several hundred expanded graft clones. Some patients' high day-60 TCRbeta diversity was attributed to recipient cells surviving conditioning.

Unique molecular identifiers were incorporated into the prepared TCRbeta library. TCRdb passed the PCR reads through MiXCR, listing each CDR3 protein once. This table holds more than 85,000 distinct CDR3 sequences, 4.5% to 7.5% found once. To note about this clonotype: Antigen unknown.

The sample was PBMCs, mostly from graft donor cells, taken 60 days after TCRalphabeta/CD19-depleted stem cell transplant. This receptor was taken from a female patient between 2 and 15 years old who had a stem cell transplant for Fanconi anemia, so the T cells may come from the graft donor.

The CDR3 spells CASSVVGRGIDEQFF. CDR3 nucleotides: TGTGCCAGCAGCGTAGTGGGCAGGGGGATCGATGAGCAGTTCTTC. The chain couples TRBV9 to TRBJ2-1, with 7 bases identical to TRBD1. Germline trimming cut 0 bases from V and 8 bases from J; bases unmatched to any gene: 8. This CDR3 has 15 residues. The V gene's germline CDR1 is SGDLS and CDR2 YYNGEE.